This T cell receptor (beta chain) was sequenced for a study of T-cell reconstitution after alpha-beta-depleted transplantation in children. Study-level points and caveats: Newly produced T cells mostly accounted for T-cell counts and diversity one year post-transplant. Several patients had high TCRbeta diversity at day 60; it came from surviving recipient T cells and thymic progenitors.

Using unique molecular identifiers, the investigators prepared the TCRbeta library. TCRdb ran MiXCR on the PCR reads and lists one entry per CDR3 protein. In the table there are around 580,000 distinct CDR3 sequences, more than 20% of which are singletons. This clonotype was seen more than once but under ten times. Its antigen remains unidentified. This clonotype originated in a boy younger than two with Wiskott-Aldrich syndrome, due to receive a stem cell transplant. Sample: PBMCs, taken before TCRalphabeta/CD19-depleted stem cell transplant.

The CDR3 sequence: CSETGESTDTQYF. CDR3 nucleotides: TGCAGTGAGACAGGGGAAAGCACAGATACGCAGTATTTT. The chain has TRBV20-1 and TRBJ2-3; 8 bases match TRBD1. The CDR3 has 13 residues. The V gene end was trimmed by 7 bases and the J gene end by 0 bases; junction bases not matched to a gene: 3. Germline V gene data show CDR1 as DFQATT and CDR2 as SNEGSKA (reference sequence).